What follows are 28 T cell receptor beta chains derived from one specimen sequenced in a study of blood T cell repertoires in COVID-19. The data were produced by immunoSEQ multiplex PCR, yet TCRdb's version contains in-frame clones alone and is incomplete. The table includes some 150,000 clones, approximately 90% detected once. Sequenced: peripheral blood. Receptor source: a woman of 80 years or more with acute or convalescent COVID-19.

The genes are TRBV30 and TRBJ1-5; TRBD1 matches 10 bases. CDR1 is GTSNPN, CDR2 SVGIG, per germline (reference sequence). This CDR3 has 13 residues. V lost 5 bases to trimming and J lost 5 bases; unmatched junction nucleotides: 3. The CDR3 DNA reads TGTGCCTGGGCTGGGACAGGGGATCAGCCCCAGCATTTT. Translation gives CAWAGTGDQPQHF.

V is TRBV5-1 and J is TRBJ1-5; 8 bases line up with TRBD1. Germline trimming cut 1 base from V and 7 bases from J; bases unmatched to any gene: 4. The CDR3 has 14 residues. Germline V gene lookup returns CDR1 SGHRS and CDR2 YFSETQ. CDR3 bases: TGCGCCAGCAGCTTGTCAGGGGGCGGACAGCCCCAGCATTTT. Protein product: CASSLSGGGQPQHF.

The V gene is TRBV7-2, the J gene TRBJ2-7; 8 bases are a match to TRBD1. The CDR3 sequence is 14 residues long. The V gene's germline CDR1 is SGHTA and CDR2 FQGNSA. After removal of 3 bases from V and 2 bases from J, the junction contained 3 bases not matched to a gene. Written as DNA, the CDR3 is TGTGCCAGCAGCTTGGGACAGGCCCCCTACGAGCAGTACTTC. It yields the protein CASSLGQAPYEQYF.

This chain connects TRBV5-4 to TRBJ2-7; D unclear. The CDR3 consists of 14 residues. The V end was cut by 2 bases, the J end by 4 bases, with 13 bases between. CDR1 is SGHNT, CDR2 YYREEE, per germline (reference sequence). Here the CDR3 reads CASSLEPLRYEQYF. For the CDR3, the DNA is TGTGCCAGCAGCTTAGAACCTCTAAGATACGAGCAGTACTTC.

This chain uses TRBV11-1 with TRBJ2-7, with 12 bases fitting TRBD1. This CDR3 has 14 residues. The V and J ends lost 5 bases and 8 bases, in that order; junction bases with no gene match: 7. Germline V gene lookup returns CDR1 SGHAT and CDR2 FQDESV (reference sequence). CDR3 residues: CASSRDRGRGQQYF. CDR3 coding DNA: TGTGCCAGCAGCAGGGACAGGGGGCGGGGGCAGCAGTACTTC.

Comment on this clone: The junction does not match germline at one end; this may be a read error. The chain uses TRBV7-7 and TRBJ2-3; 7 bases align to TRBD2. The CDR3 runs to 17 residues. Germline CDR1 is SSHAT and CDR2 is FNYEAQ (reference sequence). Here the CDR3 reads CASSLGVGRGPTDTQYF. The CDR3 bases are TGTGCTAGCAGCTTAGGGGTTGGGAGGGGTCCCACAGATACGCAGTATTTT.

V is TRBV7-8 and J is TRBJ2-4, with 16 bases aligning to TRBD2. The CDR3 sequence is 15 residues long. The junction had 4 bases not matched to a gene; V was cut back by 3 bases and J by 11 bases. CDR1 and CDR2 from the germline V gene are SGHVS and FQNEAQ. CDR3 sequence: CASSFGTSGGAVQYF. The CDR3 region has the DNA TGTGCCAGCAGCTTCGGGACTAGCGGGGGGGCGGTTCAGTACTTC.

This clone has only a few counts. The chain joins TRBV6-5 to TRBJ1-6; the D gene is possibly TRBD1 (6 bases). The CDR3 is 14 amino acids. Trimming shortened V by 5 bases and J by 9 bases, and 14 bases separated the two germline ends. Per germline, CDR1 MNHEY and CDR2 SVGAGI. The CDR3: CASSTLDRPSPLHF. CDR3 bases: TGTGCCAGCAGTACGTTGGACAGACCTTCACCCCTCCACTTT.

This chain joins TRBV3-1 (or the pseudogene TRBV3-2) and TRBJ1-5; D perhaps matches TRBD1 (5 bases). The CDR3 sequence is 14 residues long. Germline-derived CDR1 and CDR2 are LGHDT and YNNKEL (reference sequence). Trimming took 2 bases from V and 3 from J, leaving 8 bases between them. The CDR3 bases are TGTGCCAGCAGCCAACCAGGGTTCAATCAGCCCCAGCATTTT. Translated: CASSQPGFNQPQHF.

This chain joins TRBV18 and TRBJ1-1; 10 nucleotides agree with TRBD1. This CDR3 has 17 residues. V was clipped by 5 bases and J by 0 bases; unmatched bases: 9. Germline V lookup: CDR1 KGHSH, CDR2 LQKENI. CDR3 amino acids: CASSRDRGGTMNTEAFF. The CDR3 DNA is TGTGCCAGCTCAAGGGACAGGGGAGGCACAATGAACACTGAAGCTTTCTTT.

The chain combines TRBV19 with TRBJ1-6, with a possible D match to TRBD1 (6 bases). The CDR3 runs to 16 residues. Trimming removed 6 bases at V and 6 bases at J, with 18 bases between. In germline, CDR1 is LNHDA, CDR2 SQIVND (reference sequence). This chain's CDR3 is CASRPVGGAFNSPLHF. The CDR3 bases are TGTGCCAGTAGACCCGTTGGGGGCGCCTTTAATTCACCCCTCCACTTT.

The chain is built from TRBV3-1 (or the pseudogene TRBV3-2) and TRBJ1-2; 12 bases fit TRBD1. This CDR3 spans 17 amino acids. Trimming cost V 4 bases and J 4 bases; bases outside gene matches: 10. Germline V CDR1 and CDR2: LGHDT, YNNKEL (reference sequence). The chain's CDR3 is CASSLRPGTGGGYGYTF. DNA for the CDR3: TGTGCCAGCAGCCTTCGTCCAGGGACAGGGGGCGGCTATGGCTACACCTTC.

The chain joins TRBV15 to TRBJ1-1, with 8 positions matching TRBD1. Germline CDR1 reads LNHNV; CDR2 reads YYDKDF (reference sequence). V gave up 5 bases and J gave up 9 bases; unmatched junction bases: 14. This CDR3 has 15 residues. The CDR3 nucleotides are TGTGCCACCAGCTTGTCGACAGGGGACCTGCAAAAAGCTTTCTTT. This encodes CATSLSTGDLQKAFF.

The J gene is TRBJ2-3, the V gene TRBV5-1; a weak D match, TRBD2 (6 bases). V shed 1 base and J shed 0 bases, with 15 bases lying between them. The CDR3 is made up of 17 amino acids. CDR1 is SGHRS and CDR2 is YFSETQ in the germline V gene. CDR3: CASSLTLGGASTDTQYF. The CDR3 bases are TGCGCCAGCAGCTTGACTCTAGGCGGGGCCAGCACAGATACGCAGTATTTT.

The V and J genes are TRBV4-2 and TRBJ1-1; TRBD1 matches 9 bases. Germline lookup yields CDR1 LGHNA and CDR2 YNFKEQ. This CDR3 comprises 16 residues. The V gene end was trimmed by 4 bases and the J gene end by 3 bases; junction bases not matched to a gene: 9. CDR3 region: CASSRTGTGRYTEAFF. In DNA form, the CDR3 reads TGTGCCAGCAGCCGAACCGGGACAGGGAGGTACACTGAAGCTTTCTTT.

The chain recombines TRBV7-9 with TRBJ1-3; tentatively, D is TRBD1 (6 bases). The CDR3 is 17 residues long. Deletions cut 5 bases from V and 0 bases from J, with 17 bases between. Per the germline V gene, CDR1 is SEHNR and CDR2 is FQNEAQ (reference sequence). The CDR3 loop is CASSPPPRGSSGNTIYF. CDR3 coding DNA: TGTGCCAGCAGCCCTCCCCCCAGGGGAAGCTCTGGAAACACCATATATTTT.

The CDR3 nucleotides read TGTGCCAGCAGCCCCACCGGGACAGTATATGGCTACACCTTC. It specifies CASSPTGTVYGYTF. This sequence joins TRBV5-6 and TRBJ1-2, with 7 positions matching TRBD1. The CDR3 is 14 residues long. Trimming at V came to 4 bases and at J to 5 bases, leaving 8 bases not matched to a gene. Germline CDR1 and CDR2: SGHDT and YYEEEE.

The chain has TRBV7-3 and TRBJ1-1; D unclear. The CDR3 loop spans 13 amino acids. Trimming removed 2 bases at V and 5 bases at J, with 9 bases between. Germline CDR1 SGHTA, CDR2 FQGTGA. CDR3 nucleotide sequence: TGTGCCAGCAGCTTAGAGGGAATAACTGAAGCTTTCTTT. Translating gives CASSLEGITEAFF.

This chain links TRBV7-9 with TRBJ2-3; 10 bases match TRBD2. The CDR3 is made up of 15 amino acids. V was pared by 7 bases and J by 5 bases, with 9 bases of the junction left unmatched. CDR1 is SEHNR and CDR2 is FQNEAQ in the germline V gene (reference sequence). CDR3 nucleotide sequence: TGTGCCAGCACCTCTAGCGGGGGCGCGGGAGATACGCAGTATTTT. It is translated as CASTSSGGAGDTQYF.

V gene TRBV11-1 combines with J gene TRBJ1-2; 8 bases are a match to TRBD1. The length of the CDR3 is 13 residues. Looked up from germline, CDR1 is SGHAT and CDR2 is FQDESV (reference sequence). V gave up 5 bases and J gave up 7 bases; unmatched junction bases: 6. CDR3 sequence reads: CASSGDRGSGYTF. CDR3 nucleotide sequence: TGTGCCAGCAGCGGAGACAGGGGAAGTGGCTACACCTTC.

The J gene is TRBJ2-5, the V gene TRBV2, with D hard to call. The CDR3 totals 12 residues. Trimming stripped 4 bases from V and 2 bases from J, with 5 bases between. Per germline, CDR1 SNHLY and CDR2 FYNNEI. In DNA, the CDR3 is TGTGCCAGCAGTGCCGGGCAAGAGACCCAGTACTTC. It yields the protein CASSAGQETQYF.

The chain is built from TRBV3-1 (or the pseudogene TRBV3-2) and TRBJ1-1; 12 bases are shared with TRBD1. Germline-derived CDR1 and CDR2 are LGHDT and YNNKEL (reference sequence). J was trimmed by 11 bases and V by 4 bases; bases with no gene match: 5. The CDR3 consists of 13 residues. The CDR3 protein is CASSPRDRGPAFF. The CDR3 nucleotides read TGTGCCAGCAGCCCCCGGGACAGGGGGCCCGCTTTCTTT.

The CDR3 DNA follows: TGTGCCAGCAGTTCCCTCGGATCGGGGTCTGGCAATCAGCCCCAGCATTTT. Residues: CASSSLGSGSGNQPQHF. The chain couples TRBV27 to TRBJ1-5; D gene ambiguous. V was cut by 4 bases and J by 2 bases, with 18 bases left in between. Germline-derived CDR1 and CDR2 are MNHEY and SMNVEV (reference sequence). This CDR3 spans 17 amino acids.

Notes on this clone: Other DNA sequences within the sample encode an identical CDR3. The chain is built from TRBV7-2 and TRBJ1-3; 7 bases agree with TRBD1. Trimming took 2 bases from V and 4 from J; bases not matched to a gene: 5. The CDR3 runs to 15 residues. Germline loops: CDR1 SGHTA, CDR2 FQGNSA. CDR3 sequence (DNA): TGTGCCAGCAGCTTATGGGACAGCTCCGGAAACACCATATATTTT. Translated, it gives CASSLWDSSGNTIYF.

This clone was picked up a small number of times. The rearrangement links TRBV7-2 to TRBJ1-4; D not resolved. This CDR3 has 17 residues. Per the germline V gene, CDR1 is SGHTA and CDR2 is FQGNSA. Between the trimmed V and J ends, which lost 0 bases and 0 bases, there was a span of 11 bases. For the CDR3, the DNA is TGTGCCAGCAGCTTAGCGCTCTTTGCTACAACTAATGAAAAACTGTTTTTT. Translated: CASSLALFATTNEKLFF.

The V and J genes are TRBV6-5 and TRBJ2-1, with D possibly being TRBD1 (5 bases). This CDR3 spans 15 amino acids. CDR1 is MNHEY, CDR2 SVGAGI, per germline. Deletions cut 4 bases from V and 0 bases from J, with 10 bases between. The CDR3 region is CASSFDSSSYNEQFF. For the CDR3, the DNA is TGTGCCAGCAGTTTCGACAGTAGCTCCTACAATGAGCAGTTCTTC.

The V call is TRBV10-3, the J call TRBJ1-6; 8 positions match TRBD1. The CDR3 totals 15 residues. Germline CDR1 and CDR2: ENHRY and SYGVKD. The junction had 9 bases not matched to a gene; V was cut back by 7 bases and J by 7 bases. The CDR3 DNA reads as TGTGCCATCAAGGCTCAGGGGGCCCCCAATTCACCCCTCCACTTT. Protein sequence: CAIKAQGAPNSPLHF.

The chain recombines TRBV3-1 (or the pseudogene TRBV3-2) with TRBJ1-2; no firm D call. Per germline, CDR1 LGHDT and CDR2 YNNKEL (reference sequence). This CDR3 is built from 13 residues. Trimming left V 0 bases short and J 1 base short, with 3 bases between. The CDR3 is CASSQELNYGYTF. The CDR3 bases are TGTGCCAGCAGCCAAGAACTTAACTATGGCTACACCTTC.